This is a list of T cell receptor beta chains from one sample in a study of regulatory T cells in long-lasting Graves disease. One entry per CDR3 protein results from TCRdb running MiXCR on the multiplex PCR reads. This table has approximately 500,000 distinct CDR3 sequences, about 22% appearing once. Sequencing used peripheral blood mononuclear cells (PBMCs), obtained when the disease was refractory, from a patient treated with antithyroid drugs. Source of these receptors: a female donor with Graves disease. CDR3s include the opening cysteine and the closing phenylalanine or tryptophan. The D gene is left open where the match is weak.

TRBJ1-2	TRBV28	.	CASSGPGNYGYTF
TRBJ2-5	TRBV20-1	.	CSARGPLGLGGTQYF
TRBJ2-3	TRBV24-1	TRBD2	CATSDHLAGGPTDTQYF
TRBJ1-1	TRBV13	TRBD1	CASSLGRQGLNTEAFF
TRBJ2-2	TRBV10-3	.	CAISEGENTGELFF
TRBJ1-6	TRBV5-1	TRBD1	CASSRWTGDNSPLHF
TRBJ2-5	TRBV11-2	.	CASSPAPLAIETQYF
TRBJ2-7	TRBV11-3	TRBD1	CASSSGGRPHEQYF
TRBJ1-1	TRBV20-1	.	CSARVSLHVEAFF
TRBJ2-7	TRBV6-1	.	CASCVPTVTYEQYF
TRBJ2-7	TRBV6-1	.	CASSEGVGFYEQYF
TRBJ2-7	TRBV11-3	.	CASSGRDGLSSYEQYF